The rows below give T cell receptor beta chains drawn from one sample of a study of breast tumors, draining lymph nodes, adjacent tissues. Each CDR3 protein is one row after TCRdb ran MiXCR on the multiplex PCR reads. The table has about 230,000 distinct CDR3 sequences, roughly 32% seen once. Sequencing used axillary lymph node tissue. The receptors shown here come from a female donor with breast cancer. Some clones in this sample may be carry-over from other donors' samples. Both conserved end residues are part of each CDR3. D genes are given only for firm matches. Clone size appears in some rows only: once, few, many, or a class for an expanded clone.

V: TRBV9
J: TRBJ2-7
size: many
D: TRBD2
DNA: TGTGCCAGCAGCGTAGGCCCTAGCGGGGGGACCTACGAGCAGTACTTC
CDR3: CASSVGPSGGTYEQYF

V: TRBV4-2
J: TRBJ2-7
size: many
D: .
DNA: TGTGCCAGCAGCCAAGACCTGAGCCAGGGAGAGAAGGAGCAGTACTTC
CDR3: CASSQDLSQGEKEQYF

V: TRBV30
J: TRBJ1-1
size: few
D: .
DNA: TGTGCCTGGGGCGTTAGTTCCTCCACTGAAGCTTTCTTT
CDR3: CAWGVSSSTEAFF

V: TRBV20-1
J: TRBJ2-7
size: once
D: TRBD2
DNA: TGCAGCTCCGGGACTAGCGGGAGAAAGTACGAGCAGTACTTC
CDR3: CSSGTSGRKYEQYF

V: TRBV19
J: TRBJ2-2
size: .
D: TRBD1
DNA: TGTGCCAGTAGTACTCAAGGGACAGGGACCGGGGAGCTGTTTTTT
CDR3: CASSTQGTGTGELFF

V: TRBV27
J: TRBJ2-2
size: few
D: .
DNA: TGTGCCAGCAGTTTTCTAGGGGGGCCGAACACCGGGGAGCTGTTTTTT
CDR3: CASSFLGGPNTGELFF

V: TRBV6-5
J: TRBJ1-6
size: many
D: .
DNA: TGTGCCAGCAGTTACTCGATTCGGGGGGGAAAGAATCCCCTCCACTTT
CDR3: CASSYSIRGGKNPLHF

V: TRBV9
J: TRBJ1-3
size: once
D: .
DNA: TGTGCCAGCAGCGTAGATGCAGGGGTCGGCTTCTCTGGAAACACCATATATTTT
CDR3: CASSVDAGVGFSGNTIYF

V: TRBV9
J: TRBJ2-1
size: many
D: .
DNA: TGTGCCAGCAGCGTAGCCCACGCGGGTGAGCAGTTCTTC
CDR3: CASSVAHAGEQFF

V: TRBV3-1
J: TRBJ2-3
size: many
D: TRBD1
DNA: TGTGCCAGCAGCCCCAAAGGACAGGGCACAGATACGCAGTATTTT
CDR3: CASSPKGQGTDTQYF

V: TRBV12-3/TRBV12-4
J: TRBJ2-1
size: many
D: .
DNA: TGTGCCAGCAGTTTTCAGGGACGCAATGAGCAGTTCTTC
CDR3: CASSFQGRNEQFF

V: TRBV10-3
J: TRBJ1-6
size: many
D: TRBD1
DNA: TGTGCCATTCGACAGGGGATGGGCTCACCCCTCCACTTT
CDR3: CAIRQGMGSPLHF

V: TRBV14
J: TRBJ2-3
size: .
D: .
DNA: TGTGCCAGCAGCCAAGATGTGACAGATACGCAGTATTTT
CDR3: CASSQDVTDTQYF

V: TRBV5-6
J: TRBJ2-7
size: few
D: TRBD2
DNA: TGTGCCAGCAGCTGGGGGGGACCGGGGGGTTACGAGCAGTACTTC
CDR3: CASSWGGPGGYEQYF

V: TRBV28
J: TRBJ2-3
size: .
D: .
DNA: TGTGCCAGTTATGGGTTGGGTGCGCAGTATTTT
CDR3: CASYGLGAQYF

V: TRBV19
J: TRBJ2-5
size: many
D: .
DNA: TGTGCCAGTACAGCAGGAGGCCTGGGGCGGGAGACCCAGTACTTC
CDR3: CASTAGGLGRETQYF

V: TRBV7-2
J: TRBJ2-1
size: many
D: .
DNA: TGTGCCAGCAGTTCCTTGAGGGGCAATGAGCAGTTCTTC
CDR3: CASSSLRGNEQFF

V: TRBV29-1
J: TRBJ1-6
size: many
D: .
DNA: TGCAGCGCCCGACAGGACAATAATTCACCCCTCCACTTT
CDR3: CSARQDNNSPLHF

V: TRBV6-4
J: TRBJ1-1
size: .
D: .
DNA: TGTGCCAGCAGACCTACAGTTACAAGGAACACTGAAGCTTTCTTT
CDR3: CASRPTVTRNTEAFF

V: TRBV12-3/TRBV12-4
J: TRBJ1-1
size: few
D: .
DNA: TGTGCCAGCATGGGGCGGTTCGGGGACACTGAAGCTTTCTTT
CDR3: CASMGRFGDTEAFF

V: TRBV5-1
J: TRBJ2-1
size: many
D: .
DNA: TGCGCCAGCAGCTTGGGAGGGGAGGAGCAGTTCTTC
CDR3: CASSLGGEEQFF

V: TRBV20-1
J: TRBJ2-7
size: many
D: TRBD2
DNA: TGCAGTGCTAGAGCAAAGCCGTTACTAGCGGGAGGTTACGAGCAGTACTTC
CDR3: CSARAKPLLAGGYEQYF

V: TRBV3-2
J: TRBJ2-7
size: few
D: .
DNA: TGTGCCAGCAGCCATTGGGGGCACCATTATCCACACGAGCAGTACTTC
CDR3: CASSHWGHHYPHEQYF

V: TRBV20-1
J: TRBJ2-3
size: once
D: TRBD2
DNA: TGCAGTGCGGGAGGGAGGGGCACAGATACGCAGTATTTT
CDR3: CSAGGRGTDTQYF

V: TRBV12-3/TRBV12-4
J: TRBJ2-7
size: .
D: .
DNA: TGTGCCAGCAGTTTAGCGGTTGGCTACGAGCAGTACTTC
CDR3: CASSLAVGYEQYF

V: TRBV2
J: TRBJ2-7
size: many
D: TRBD2
DNA: TGTGCCAGCAGGGACCGACTAGCGGGAGTCGGCGAGCAGTACTTC
CDR3: CASRDRLAGVGEQYF

V: TRBV9
J: TRBJ2-7
size: .
D: TRBD2
DNA: TGTGCCAGCAGCGAGACTAGCGGGAGCAACGAGCAGTACTTC
CDR3: CASSETSGSNEQYF

V: TRBV5-6
J: TRBJ2-7
size: many
D: .
DNA: TGTGCCAGCAGCTTTACAGGAGCCTACGAGCAGTACTTC
CDR3: CASSFTGAYEQYF

V: TRBV6-1
J: TRBJ2-7
size: .
D: .
DNA: TGTGCCGGCAGACCTGCGGGGGCGAGTAGGGACGAGCAGTACTTC
CDR3: CAGRPAGASRDEQYF

V: TRBV16
J: TRBJ1-5
size: many
D: .
DNA: TGTGCCAGCAGCCCCCGCTGGGGGGGGAAGAGCAATCAGCCCCAGCATTTT
CDR3: CASSPRWGGKSNQPQHF

V: TRBV6-1
J: TRBJ2-1
size: .
D: .
DNA: TGTGCCAGCAGTGAATTGGGGACAAATGAGCAGTTCTTC
CDR3: CASSELGTNEQFF

V: TRBV19
J: TRBJ2-4
size: many
D: TRBD2
DNA: TGTGCCAGTAGTGTCTTAGCGGGAGGGAGAGCCAAAAACATTCAGTACTTC
CDR3: CASSVLAGGRAKNIQYF

V: TRBV5-4
J: TRBJ2-2
size: many
D: TRBD2
DNA: TGTGCCAGCAGCTCGACGACTAGCGGATGGCCGCGGGCCGGGGAGCTGTTTTTT
CDR3: CASSSTTSGWPRAGELFF

V: TRBV20-1
J: TRBJ2-3
size: .
D: .
DNA: TGCAGTGCGCAGCCACAGGGAGTTTTT
CDR3: CSAQPQGVF

V: TRBV20-1
J: TRBJ2-1
size: many
D: TRBD2
DNA: TGCAGTGCTATGTGGACTAGCGGGAGGAATGAGCAGTTCTTC
CDR3: CSAMWTSGRNEQFF

V: TRBV6-2/TRBV6-3
J: TRBJ2-3
size: few
D: TRBD2
DNA: TGTGCCAGCAGAGGGACTAGCGGGAGGGCAGATACGCAGTATTTT
CDR3: CASRGTSGRADTQYF

V: TRBV5-1
J: TRBJ2-3
size: many
D: .
DNA: TGCGCCAGCAGCTTGCGTGGGCTGCTCACAGATACGCAGTATTTT
CDR3: CASSLRGLLTDTQYF

V: TRBV20-1
J: TRBJ2-3
size: .
D: TRBD2
DNA: TGCAGTGCTAGTTGGGGTAGCGGGAGGGCGGATACGCAGTATTTT
CDR3: CSASWGSGRADTQYF

V: TRBV24-1
J: TRBJ2-5
size: many
D: TRBD2
DNA: TGTGCCACCAGTGACCCTGGACTAGCGGGAGACGAGACCCAGTACTTC
CDR3: CATSDPGLAGDETQYF

V: TRBV12-3/TRBV12-4
J: TRBJ2-5
size: many
D: .
DNA: TGTGCCAGCAGTTCGTCAGGGAGGTATGGAGAGACCCAGTACTTC
CDR3: CASSSSGRYGETQYF

V: TRBV20-1
J: TRBJ2-2
size: .
D: TRBD2
DNA: TGCAGTGAAAGACCCGGGACTAGCGGGAATAACGGGGAGCTGTTTTTT
CDR3: CSERPGTSGNNGELFF

V: TRBV20-1
J: TRBJ2-6
size: .
D: TRBD2
DNA: TGCAGTGCTTCTCACCGGACTAGCGGGATTTTC
CDR3: CSASHRTSGIF

V: TRBV4-2
J: TRBJ2-5
size: .
D: TRBD1
DNA: TGTGCCAGCAGCCGCGGTAACAGGGGGTGGAAGACCCAGTACTTC
CDR3: CASSRGNRGWKTQYF

V: TRBV7-2
J: TRBJ2-7
size: many
D: .
DNA: TGTGCCAGCAGCTGGTCCCCCAGCTCCTACGAGCAGTACTTC
CDR3: CASSWSPSSYEQYF

V: TRBV19
J: TRBJ2-1
size: many
D: TRBD2
DNA: TGTGCCAGCACCCGAGTATCGGTAGCGGGTCACTACAATGAGCAGTTCTTC
CDR3: CASTRVSVAGHYNEQFF

V: TRBV6-2/TRBV6-3
J: TRBJ2-4
size: few
D: .
DNA: TGTGCCAGCAGTCACACTGGAGAACAGTACTTC
CDR3: CASSHTGEQYF

V: TRBV5-1
J: TRBJ2-3
size: .
D: TRBD2
DNA: TGCGCCAGCAGCTCATATGGGACTAGCGGGAGGATGTTCGATGAGCAGTATTTT
CDR3: CASSSYGTSGRMFDEQYF

V: TRBV5-5
J: TRBJ1-2
size: .
D: .
DNA: TGTGCCAGCAGCTTGGGATGCGGAAAAGAGTATGGCTACACCTTC
CDR3: CASSLGCGKEYGYTF

V: TRBV7-8
J: TRBJ2-2
size: many
D: .
DNA: TGTGCCAGCAGCTCGGACACTACCACCGGGGAGCTGTTTTTT
CDR3: CASSSDTTTGELFF

V: TRBV20-1
J: TRBJ1-4
size: once
D: TRBD1
DNA: TGCAGTGCTAGGCGACAGGGAGGGGGAGAAAAACTGTTTTTT
CDR3: CSARRQGGGEKLFF

V: TRBV29-1
J: TRBJ1-1
size: many
D: .
DNA: TGCAGCGTTGTGGAGTCGATGAACACTGAAGCTTTCTTT
CDR3: CSVVESMNTEAFF

V: TRBV6-1
J: TRBJ1-6
size: many
D: .
DNA: TGTGCCAGCAGTCGACAGGAGGGGAGCTCCTATAATTCACCCCTCCACTTT
CDR3: CASSRQEGSSYNSPLHF

V: TRBV7-9
J: TRBJ1-2
size: .
D: TRBD1
DNA: TGTGCCAGCAGCTCGCTGGGACAGGGGACTGGCTACACCTTC
CDR3: CASSSLGQGTGYTF